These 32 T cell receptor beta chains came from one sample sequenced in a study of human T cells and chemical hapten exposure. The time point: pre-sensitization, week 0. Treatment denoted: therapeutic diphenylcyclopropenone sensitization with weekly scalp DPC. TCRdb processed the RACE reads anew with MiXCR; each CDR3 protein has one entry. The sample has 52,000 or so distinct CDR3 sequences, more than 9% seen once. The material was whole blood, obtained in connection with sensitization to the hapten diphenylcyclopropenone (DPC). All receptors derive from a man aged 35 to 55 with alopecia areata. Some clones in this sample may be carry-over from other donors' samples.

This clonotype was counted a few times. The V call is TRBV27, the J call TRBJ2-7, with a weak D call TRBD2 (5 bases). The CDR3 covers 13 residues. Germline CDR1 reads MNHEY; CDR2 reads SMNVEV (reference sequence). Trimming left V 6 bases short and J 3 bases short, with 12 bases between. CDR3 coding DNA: TGTGCCAGCAGCCCCAGCGGATACTACGAGCAGTACTTC. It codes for CASSPSGYYEQYF.

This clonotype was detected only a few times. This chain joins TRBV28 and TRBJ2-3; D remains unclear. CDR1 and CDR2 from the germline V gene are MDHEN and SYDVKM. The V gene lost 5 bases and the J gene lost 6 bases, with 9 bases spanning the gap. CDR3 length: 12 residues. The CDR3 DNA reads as TGTGCCAGCAGTACCAATTTCGATACGCAGTATTTT. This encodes CASSTNFDTQYF.

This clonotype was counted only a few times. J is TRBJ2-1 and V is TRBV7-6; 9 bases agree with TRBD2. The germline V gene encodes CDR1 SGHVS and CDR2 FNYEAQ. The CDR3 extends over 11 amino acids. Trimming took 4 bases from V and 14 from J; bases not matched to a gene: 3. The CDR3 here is CASSSSGRKFF. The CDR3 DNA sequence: TGTGCCAGCAGCTCCAGCGGGAGGAAGTTCTTC.

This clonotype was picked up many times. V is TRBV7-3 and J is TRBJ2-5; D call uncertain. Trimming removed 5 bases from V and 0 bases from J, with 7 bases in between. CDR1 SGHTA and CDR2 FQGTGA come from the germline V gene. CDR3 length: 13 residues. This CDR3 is CASSQRYQETQYF. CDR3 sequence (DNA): TGTGCCAGCAGCCAGAGGTACCAAGAGACCCAGTACTTC.

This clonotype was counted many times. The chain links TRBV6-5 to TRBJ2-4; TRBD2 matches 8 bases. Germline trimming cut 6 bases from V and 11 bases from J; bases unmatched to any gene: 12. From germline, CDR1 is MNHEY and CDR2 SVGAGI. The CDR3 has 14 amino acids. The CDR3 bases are TGTGCCAGCAGGTCCCCTCGGGGGGGAGGGGTTCAGTACTTC. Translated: CASRSPRGGGVQYF.

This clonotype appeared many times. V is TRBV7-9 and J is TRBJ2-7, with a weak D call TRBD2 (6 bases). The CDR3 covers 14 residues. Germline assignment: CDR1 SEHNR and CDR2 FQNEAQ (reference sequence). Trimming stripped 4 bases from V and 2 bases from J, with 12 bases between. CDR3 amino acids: CASSSGTLPYEQYF. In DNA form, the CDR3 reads TGTGCCAGCAGCTCCGGGACTCTCCCCTACGAGCAGTACTTC.

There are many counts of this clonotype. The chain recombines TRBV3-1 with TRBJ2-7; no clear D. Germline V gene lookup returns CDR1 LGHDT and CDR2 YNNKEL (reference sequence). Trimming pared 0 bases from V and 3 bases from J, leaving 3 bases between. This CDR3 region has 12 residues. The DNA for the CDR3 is TGTGCCAGCAGCCAAGACGGCTACGAGCAGTACTTC. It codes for CASSQDGYEQYF.

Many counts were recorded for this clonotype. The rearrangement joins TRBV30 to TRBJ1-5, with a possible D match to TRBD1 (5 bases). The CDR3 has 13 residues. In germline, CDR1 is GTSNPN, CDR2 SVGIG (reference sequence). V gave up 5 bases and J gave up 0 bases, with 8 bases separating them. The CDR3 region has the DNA TGTGCCTGGCGACAGAATAGCAATCAGCCCCAGCATTTT. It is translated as CAWRQNSNQPQHF. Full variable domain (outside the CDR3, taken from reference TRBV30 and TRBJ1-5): SQTIHQWPATLVQPVGSPLSLECTVEGTSNPNLYWYRQAAGRGLQLLFYSVGIGQISSEVPQNLSASRPQDRQFILSSKKLLLSDSGFYLCAWRQNSNQPQHFGDGTRLSIL.

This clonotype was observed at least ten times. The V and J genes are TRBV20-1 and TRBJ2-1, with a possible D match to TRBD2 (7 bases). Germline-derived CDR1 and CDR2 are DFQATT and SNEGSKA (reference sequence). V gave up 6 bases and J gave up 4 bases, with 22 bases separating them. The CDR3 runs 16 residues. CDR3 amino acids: CSARGPGLGGYNEQFF. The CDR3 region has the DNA TGCAGTGCCCGGGGCCCTGGACTAGGGGGTTACAATGAGCAGTTCTTC.

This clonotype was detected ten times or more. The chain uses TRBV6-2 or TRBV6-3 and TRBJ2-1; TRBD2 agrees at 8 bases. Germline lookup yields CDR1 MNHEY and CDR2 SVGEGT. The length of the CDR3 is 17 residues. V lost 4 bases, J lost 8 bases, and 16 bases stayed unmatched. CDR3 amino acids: CASSFHLSGGPKDEQFF. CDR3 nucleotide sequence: TGTGCCAGCAGTTTCCATCTGTCGGGAGGGCCTAAGGATGAGCAGTTCTTC.

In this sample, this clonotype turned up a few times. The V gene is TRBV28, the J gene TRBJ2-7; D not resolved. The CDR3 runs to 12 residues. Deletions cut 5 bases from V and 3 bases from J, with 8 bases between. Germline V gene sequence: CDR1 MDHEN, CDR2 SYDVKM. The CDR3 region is CASSPRIYEQYF. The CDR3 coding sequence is TGTGCCAGCAGTCCGCGGATCTACGAGCAGTACTTC.

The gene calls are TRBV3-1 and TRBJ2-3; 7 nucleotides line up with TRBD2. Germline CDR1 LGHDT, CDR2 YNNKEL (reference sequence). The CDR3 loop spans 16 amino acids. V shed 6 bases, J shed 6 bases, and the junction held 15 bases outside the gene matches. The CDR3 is CASSRTGTTPSDTQYF. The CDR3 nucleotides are TGTGCCAGCAGTCGAACCGGGACTACTCCCTCTGATACGCAGTATTTT.

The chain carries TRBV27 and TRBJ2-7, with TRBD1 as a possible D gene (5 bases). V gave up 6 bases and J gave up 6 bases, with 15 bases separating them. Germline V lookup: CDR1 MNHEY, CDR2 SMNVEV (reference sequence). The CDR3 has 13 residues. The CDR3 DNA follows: TGTGCCAGCAGCCATGGAGAAGGGGCCGAGCAGTACTTC. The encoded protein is CASSHGEGAEQYF.

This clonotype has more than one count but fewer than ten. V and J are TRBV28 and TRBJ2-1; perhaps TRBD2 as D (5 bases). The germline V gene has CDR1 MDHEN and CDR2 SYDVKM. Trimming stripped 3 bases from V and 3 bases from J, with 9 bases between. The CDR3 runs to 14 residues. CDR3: CASSFGTSYNEQFF. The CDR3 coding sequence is TGTGCCAGCAGTTTTGGCACTAGCTACAATGAGCAGTTCTTC.

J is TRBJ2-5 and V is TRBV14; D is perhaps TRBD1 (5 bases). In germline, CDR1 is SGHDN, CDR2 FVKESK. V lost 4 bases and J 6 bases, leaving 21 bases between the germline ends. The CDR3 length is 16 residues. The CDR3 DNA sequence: TGTGCCAGCAGCCCCTTCACCTCGAACAGGAATCAGACCCAGTACTTC. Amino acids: CASSPFTSNRNQTQYF.

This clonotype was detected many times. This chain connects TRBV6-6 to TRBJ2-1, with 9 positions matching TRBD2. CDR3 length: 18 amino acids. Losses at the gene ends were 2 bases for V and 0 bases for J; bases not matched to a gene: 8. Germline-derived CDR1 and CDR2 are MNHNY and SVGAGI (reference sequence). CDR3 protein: CASSYPRTSASSYNEQFF. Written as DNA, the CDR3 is TGTGCCAGCAGTTACCCTAGGACTAGCGCGAGCTCCTACAATGAGCAGTTCTTC.

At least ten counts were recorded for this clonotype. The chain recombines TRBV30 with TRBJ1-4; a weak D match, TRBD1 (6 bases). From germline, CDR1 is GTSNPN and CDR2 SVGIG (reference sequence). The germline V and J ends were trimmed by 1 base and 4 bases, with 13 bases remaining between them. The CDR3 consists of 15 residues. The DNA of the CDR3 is TGTGCCTGGAGTGCCTCCAGGGGAGGTAATGAAAAACTGTTTTTT. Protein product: CAWSASRGGNEKLFF.

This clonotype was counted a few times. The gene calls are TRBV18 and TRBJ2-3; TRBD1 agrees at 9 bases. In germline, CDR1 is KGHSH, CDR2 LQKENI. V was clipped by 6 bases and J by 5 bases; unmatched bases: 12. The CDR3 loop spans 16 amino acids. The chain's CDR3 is CASSTLGQGPGDTQYF. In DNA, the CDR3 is TGTGCCAGCTCGACGCTGGGACAGGGACCAGGAGATACGCAGTATTTT.

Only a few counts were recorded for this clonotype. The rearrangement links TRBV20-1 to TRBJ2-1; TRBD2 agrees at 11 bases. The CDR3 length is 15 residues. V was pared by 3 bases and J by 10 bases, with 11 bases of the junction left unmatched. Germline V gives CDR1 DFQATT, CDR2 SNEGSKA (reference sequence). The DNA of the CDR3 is TGCAGTGCTAGGGACCATAGCGGGAGGGCGGGAGAGCAGTTCTTC. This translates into CSARDHSGRAGEQFF.

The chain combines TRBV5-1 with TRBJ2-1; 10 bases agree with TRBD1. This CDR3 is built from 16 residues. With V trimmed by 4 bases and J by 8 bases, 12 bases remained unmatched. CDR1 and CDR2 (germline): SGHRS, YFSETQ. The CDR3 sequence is CASSTITGTGVHEQFF. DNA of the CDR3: TGCGCCAGCAGCACGATTACCGGGACAGGGGTCCATGAGCAGTTCTTC.

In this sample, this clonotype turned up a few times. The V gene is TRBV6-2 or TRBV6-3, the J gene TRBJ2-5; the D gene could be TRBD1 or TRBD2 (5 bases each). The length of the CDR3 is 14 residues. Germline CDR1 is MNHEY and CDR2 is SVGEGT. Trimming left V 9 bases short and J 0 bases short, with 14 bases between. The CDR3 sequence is CASWGPRYQETQYF. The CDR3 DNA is TGTGCCAGTTGGGGACCGAGGTACCAAGAGACCCAGTACTTC.

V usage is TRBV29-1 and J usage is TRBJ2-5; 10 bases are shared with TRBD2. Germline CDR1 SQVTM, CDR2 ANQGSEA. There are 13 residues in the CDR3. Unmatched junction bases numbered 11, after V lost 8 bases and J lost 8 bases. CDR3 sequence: CSSRTSGKETQYF. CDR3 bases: TGCAGCTCCCGGACTAGCGGAAAGGAAACCCAGTACTTC.

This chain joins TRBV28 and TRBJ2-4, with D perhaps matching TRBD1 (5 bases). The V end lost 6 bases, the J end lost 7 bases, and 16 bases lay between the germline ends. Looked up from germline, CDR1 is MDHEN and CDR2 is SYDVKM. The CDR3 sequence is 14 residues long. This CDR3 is CASSIRQGLNIQYF. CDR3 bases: TGTGCCAGCAGCATACGTCAGGGTCTCAACATTCAGTACTTC.

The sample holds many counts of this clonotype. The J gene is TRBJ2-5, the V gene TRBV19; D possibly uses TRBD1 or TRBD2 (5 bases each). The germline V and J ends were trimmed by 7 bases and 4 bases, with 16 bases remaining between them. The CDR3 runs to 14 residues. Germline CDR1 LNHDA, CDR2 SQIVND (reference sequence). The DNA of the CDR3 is TGTGCCAGTAACAAGTACAGTGGGGGAGAGACCCAGTACTTC. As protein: CASNKYSGGETQYF.

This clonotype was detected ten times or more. The CDR3 sequence: CASSMGTGSNEQYF. CDR3 bases: TGTGCCAGCAGCATGGGAACAGGGTCCAACGAGCAGTACTTC. The chain carries TRBV28 and TRBJ2-7; weak D call: TRBD1 (6 bases). CDR1 and CDR2 from the germline V gene are MDHEN and SYDVKM. Trimming took off 6 bases at V and 5 bases at J, with 17 bases between the two ends. CDR3 length: 14 residues.

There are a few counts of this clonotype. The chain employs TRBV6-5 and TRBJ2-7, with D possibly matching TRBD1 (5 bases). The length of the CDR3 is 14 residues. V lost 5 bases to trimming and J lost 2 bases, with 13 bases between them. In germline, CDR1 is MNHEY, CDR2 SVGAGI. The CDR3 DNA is TGTGCCAGCAGTCCGGACATCCTTCCCTACGAGCAGTACTTC. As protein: CASSPDILPYEQYF.

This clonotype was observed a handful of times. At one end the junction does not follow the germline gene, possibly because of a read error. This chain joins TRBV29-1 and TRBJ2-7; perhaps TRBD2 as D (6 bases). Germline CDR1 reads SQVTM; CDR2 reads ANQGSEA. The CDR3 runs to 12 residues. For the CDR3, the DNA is TGCAGCGTTACCACTAGCTCCCACGAGCAGTACTTC. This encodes CSVTTSSHEQYF.

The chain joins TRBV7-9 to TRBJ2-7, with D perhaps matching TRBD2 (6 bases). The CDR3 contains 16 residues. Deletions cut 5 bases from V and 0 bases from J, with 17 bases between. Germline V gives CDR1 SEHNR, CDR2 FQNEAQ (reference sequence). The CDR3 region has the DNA TGTGCCAGCAGCCCCATCCGGGACTCCTACTCCTACGAGCAGTACTTC. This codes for CASSPIRDSYSYEQYF.

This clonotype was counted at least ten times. This chain's CDR3 is CSAYFDLAKNIQYF. The CDR3 nucleotides read TGCAGTGCTTACTTCGATTTAGCCAAAAACATTCAGTACTTC. The chain is built from TRBV20-1 and TRBJ2-4; the D is unclear. This CDR3 is 14 amino acids long. Looked up from germline, CDR1 is DFQATT and CDR2 is SNEGSKA (reference sequence). V shed 5 bases and J shed 0 bases, with 11 bases lying between them.

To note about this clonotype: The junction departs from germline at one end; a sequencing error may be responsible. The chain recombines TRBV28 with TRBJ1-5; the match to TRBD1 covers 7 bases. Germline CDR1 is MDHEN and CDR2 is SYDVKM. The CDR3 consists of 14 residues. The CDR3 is CASRPTGSNQPRHF. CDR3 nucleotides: TGTGCCAGCAGGCCGACAGGGAGCAATCAGCCCCGGCATTTT.

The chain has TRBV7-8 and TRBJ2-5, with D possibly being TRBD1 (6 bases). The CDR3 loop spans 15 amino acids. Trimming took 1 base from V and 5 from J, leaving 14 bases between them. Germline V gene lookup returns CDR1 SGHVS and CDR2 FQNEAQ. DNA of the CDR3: TGTGCCAGCAGCTTAGGGGGCAGGGGAACGGAGACCCAGTACTTC. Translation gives CASSLGGRGTETQYF.

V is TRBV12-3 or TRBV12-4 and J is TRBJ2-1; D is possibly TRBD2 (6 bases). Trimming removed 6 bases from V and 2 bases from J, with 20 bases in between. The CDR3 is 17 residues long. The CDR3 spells CASSRRGTSHAYNEQFF. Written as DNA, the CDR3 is TGTGCCAGCAGCAGACGAGGGACTTCCCATGCCTACAATGAGCAGTTCTTC.